Sequencing of this T cell receptor beta chain was carried out in a study of neurological immune-mediated disorders. The making of cDNA relied on 5'RACE with 10-nucleotide random UMIs. TCRdb ran MiXCR on the 5' RACE reads and lists one entry per CDR3 protein. The sample includes about 90,000 distinct CDR3 sequences, under 15% of them seen just once. Time point: longitudinal time-point 2. Unsorted libraries were derived from 2 million PBMCs stored at -80 C. This clonotype was recorded at least ten times. Source material: PBMCs. The source of this sequence is a female donor with HTLV-1-associated myelopathy (HAM/TSP).

For the CDR3, the DNA is TGCGCCAGCAGCTGGGCTAGCGGGCGGTCCTACGAGCAGTACTTC. This codes for CASSWASGRSYEQYF. The V and J genes are TRBV5-1 and TRBJ2-7; TRBD2 aligns across 8 bases. V shed 3 bases, J shed 1 base, and the junction held 6 bases outside the gene matches. There are 15 residues in the CDR3. Germline V gene sequence: CDR1 SGHRS, CDR2 YFSETQ.